This TCR beta chain was recorded in a study of T cell changes during pregnancy in multiple sclerosis. Repertoires were generated with immunoSEQ multiplex PCR, while TCRdb's copy carries only in-frame clones and drops some. The sample holds about 40,000 clones, 75% to 90% seen once. The TCR sequence derives from a female donor in good health, enrolled as a control in a pregnancy study. Source: peripheral blood, taken in the first trimester of pregnancy.

CDR3 region: CAWSVPSGEQYF. CDR3 bases: TGTGCCTGGAGTGTACCTTCGGGGGAGCAGTACTTC. V usage is TRBV30 and J usage is TRBJ2-7; the D gene is possibly TRBD2 (5 bases). With 0 bases removed from V and 7 bases from J, the gap between germline ends came to 10 bases. Germline assignment: CDR1 GTSNPN and CDR2 SVGIG (reference sequence). The CDR3 runs 12 residues.